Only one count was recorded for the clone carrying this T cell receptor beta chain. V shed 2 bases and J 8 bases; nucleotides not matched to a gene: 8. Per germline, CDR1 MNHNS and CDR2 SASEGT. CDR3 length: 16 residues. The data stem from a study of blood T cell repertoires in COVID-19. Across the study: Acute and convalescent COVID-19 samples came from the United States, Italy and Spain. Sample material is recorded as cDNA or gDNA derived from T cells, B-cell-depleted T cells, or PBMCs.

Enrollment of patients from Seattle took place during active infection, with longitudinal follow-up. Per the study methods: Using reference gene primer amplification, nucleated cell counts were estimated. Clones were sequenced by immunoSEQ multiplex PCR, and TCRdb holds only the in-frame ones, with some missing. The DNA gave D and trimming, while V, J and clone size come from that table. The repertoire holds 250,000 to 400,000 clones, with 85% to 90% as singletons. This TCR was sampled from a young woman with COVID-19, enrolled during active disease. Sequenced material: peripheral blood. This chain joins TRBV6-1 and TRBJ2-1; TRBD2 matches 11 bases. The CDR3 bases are TGTGCCAGCAGTGAAATCCTAGCGGGAGGTTTCCATGAGCAGTTCTTC. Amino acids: CASSEILAGGFHEQFF.